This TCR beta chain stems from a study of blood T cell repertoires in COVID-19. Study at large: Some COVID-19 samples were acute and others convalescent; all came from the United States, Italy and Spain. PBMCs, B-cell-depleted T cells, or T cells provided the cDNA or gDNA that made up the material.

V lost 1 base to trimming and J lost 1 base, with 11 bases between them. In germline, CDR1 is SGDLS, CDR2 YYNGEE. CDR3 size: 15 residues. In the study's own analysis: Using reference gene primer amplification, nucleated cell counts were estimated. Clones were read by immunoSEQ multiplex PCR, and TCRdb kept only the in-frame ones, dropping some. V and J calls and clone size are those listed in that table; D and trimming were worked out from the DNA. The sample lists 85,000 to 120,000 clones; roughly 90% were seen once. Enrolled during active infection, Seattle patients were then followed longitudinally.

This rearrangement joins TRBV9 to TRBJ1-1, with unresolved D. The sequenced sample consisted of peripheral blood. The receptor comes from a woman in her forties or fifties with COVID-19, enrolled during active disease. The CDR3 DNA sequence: TGTGCCAGCAGCGTAACCCCTCAGGAGAACACTGAAGCTTTCTTT. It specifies CASSVTPQENTEAFF.